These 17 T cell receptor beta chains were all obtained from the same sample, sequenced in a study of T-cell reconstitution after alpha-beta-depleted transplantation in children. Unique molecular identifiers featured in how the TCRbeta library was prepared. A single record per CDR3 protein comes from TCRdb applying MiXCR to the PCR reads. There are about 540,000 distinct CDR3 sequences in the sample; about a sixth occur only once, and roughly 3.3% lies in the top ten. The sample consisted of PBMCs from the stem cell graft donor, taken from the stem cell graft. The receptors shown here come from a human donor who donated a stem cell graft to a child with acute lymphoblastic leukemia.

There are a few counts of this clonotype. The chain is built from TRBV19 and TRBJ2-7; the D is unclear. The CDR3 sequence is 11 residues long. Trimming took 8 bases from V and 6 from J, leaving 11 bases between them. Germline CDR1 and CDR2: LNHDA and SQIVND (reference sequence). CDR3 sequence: CASRQGSEQYF. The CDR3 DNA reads TGTGCCAGTCGCCAAGGAAGCGAGCAGTACTTC.

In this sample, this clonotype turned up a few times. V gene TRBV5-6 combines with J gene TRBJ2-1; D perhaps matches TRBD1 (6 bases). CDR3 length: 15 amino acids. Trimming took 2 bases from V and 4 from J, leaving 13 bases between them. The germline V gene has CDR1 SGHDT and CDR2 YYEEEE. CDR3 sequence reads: CASSFGTGNYNEQFF. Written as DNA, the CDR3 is TGTGCCAGCAGCTTCGGTACAGGGAATTACAATGAGCAGTTCTTC.

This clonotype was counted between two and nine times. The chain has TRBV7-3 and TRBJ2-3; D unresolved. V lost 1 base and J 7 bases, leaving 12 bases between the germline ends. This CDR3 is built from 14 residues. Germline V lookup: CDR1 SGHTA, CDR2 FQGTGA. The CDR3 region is CASSLNIYENTQYF. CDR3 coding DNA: TGTGCCAGCAGCTTAAATATATACGAGAATACGCAGTATTTT.

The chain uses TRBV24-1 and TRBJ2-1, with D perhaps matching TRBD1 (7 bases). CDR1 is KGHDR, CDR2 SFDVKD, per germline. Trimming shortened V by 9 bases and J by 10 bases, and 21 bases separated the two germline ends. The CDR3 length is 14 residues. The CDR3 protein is CATSGGIWPDEQFF. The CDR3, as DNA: TGTGCCACCTCAGGGGGGATCTGGCCTGACGAGCAGTTCTTC.

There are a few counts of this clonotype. CDR3 nucleotides: TGTGCCAGCAGTGGCGGTGGGCCCACTGAAGCTTTCTTT. This translates into CASSGGGPTEAFF. The chain links TRBV6-1 to TRBJ1-1; no reliable D call. The CDR3 sequence is 13 residues long. The ends were cut back, 4 bases at V and 4 bases at J, with 10 bases in the middle. CDR1 and CDR2 from the germline V gene are MNHNS and SASEGT.

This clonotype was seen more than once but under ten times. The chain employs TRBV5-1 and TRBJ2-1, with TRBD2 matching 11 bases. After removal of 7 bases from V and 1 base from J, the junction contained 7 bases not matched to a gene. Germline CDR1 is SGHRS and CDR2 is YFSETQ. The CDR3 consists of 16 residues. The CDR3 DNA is TGCGCCAGCTGCCTGACTAGCGGGATTTCCTACAATGAGCAGTTCTTC. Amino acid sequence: CASCLTSGISYNEQFF. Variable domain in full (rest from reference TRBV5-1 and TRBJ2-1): KAGVTQTPRYLIKTRGQQVTLSCSPISGHRSVSWYQQTPGQGLQFLFEYFSETQRNKGNFPGRFSGRQFSNSRSEMNVSTLELGDSALYLCASCLTSGISYNEQFFGPGTRLTVL.

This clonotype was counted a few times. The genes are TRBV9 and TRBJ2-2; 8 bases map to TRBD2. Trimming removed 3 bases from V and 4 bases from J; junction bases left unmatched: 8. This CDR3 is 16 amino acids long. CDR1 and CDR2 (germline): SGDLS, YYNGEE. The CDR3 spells CASSASSGSVTGELFF. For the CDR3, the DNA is TGTGCCAGCAGCGCCTCGAGCGGGAGTGTCACCGGGGAGCTGTTTTTT.

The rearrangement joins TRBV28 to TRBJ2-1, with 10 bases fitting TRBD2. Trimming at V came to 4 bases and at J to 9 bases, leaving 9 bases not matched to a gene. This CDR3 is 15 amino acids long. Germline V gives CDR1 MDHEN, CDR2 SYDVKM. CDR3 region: CASSYGLAGGTEQFF. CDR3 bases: TGTGCCAGCAGTTATGGGTTAGCGGGAGGTACTGAGCAGTTCTTC. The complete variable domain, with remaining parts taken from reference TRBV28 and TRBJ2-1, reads DVKVTQSSRYLVKRTGEKVFLECVQDMDHENMFWYRQDPGLGLRLIYFSYDVKMKEKGDIPEGYSVSREKKERFSLILESASTNQTSMYLCASSYGLAGGTEQFFGPGTRLTVL.

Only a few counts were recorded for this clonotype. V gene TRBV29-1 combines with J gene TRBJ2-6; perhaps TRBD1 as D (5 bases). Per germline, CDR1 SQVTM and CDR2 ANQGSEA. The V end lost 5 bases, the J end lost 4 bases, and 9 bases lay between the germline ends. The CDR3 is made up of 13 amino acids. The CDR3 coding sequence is TGCAGCGTTTCAGGGTTGGGGGCCAACGTCCTGACTTTC. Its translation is CSVSGLGANVLTF.

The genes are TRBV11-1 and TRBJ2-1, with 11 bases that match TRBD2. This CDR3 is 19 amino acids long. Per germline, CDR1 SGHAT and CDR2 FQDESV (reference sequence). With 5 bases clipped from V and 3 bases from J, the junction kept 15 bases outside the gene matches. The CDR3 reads CASSADTGWGLAVYNEQFF. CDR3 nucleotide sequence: TGTGCCAGCAGCGCCGATACTGGATGGGGACTAGCGGTCTACAATGAGCAGTTCTTC.

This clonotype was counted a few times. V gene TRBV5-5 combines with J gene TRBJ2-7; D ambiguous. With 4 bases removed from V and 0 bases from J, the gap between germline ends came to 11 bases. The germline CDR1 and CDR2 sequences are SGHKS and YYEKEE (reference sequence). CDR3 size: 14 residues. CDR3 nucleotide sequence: TGTGCCAGCAGCATCGACGACCGCTCCTACGAGCAGTACTTC. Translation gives CASSIDDRSYEQYF.

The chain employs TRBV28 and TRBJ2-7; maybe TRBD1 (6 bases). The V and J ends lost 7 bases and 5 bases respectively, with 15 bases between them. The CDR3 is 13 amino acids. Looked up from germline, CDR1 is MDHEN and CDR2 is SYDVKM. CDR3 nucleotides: TGTGCCAGCATAGAACAGGGAAGACACGAGCAGTACTTC. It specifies CASIEQGRHEQYF.

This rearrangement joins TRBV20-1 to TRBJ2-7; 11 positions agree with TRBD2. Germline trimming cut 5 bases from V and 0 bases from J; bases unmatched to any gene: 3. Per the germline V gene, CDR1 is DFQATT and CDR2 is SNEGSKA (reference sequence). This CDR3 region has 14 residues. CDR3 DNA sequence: TGCAGTGCTGGACTAGCGGGTAGCTCCTACGAGCAGTACTTC. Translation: CSAGLAGSSYEQYF.

The CDR3 sequence: CASAPPGTSGYEQYF. DNA for the CDR3: TGCGCCAGCGCCCCTCCCGGGACATCAGGCTACGAGCAGTACTTC. This chain joins TRBV5-1 and TRBJ2-7, with a possible D match to TRBD1 (6 bases). This CDR3 comprises 15 residues. V was trimmed by 7 bases and J by 3 bases, leaving 20 bases between them. From germline, CDR1 is SGHRS and CDR2 YFSETQ.

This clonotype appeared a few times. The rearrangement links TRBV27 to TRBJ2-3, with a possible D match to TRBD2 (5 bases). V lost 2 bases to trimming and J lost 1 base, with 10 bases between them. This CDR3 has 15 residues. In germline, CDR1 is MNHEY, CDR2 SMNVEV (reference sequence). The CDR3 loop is CASSLSGLGTDTQYF. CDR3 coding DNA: TGTGCCAGCAGTTTAAGTGGACTCGGCACAGATACGCAGTATTTT.

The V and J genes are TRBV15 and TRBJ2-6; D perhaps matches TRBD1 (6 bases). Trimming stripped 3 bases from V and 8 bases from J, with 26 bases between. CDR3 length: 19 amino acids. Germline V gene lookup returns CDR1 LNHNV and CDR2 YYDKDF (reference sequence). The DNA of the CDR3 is TGTGCCACCAGCAGTGGAGGCGTCAGGGGCTCGATTTTTTCCAACGTCCTGACTTTC. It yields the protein CATSSGGVRGSIFSNVLTF.

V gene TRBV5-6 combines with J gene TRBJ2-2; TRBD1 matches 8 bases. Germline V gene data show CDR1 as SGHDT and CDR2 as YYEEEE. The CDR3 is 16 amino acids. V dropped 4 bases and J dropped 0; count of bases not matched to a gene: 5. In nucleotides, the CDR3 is TGTGCCAGCAGCGGGTTGGGACAGGCGAACACCGGGGAGCTGTTTTTT. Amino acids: CASSGLGQANTGELFF. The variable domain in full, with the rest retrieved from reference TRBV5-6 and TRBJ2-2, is DAGVTQSPTHLIKTRGQQVTLRCSPKSGHDTVSWYQQALGQGPQFIFQYYEEEERQRGNFPDRFSGHQFPNYSSELNVNALLLGDSALYLCASSGLGQANTGELFFGEGSRLTVL.